These 14 T cell receptor beta chains were sequenced from one sample in a study of T cell responses to AZD1222 COVID-19 vaccine. Measured with immunoSEQ multiplex PCR; TCRdb has only the in-frame clones, and not every one. The sample gives some 150,000 clones, about 92% of which show up once; under 2% is in the top ten. Here the sequenced sample was peripheral blood, taken 28 days after the second AZD1222 dose. All receptors come from an adult who received the AZD1222 COVID-19 vaccine.

This clone was picked up one time. This chain uses TRBV13 with TRBJ1-2; 9 bases are a match to TRBD1. V lost 0 bases and J lost 4; bases outside the gene matches: 6. Looked up from germline, CDR1 is PRHDT and CDR2 is FYEKMQ (reference sequence). The CDR3 totals 16 residues. The CDR3: CASSLGRRQGGYGYTF. The CDR3 bases are TGTGCCAGCAGCTTAGGCCGCAGACAGGGGGGCTATGGCTACACCTTC.

The chain carries TRBV16 and TRBJ1-1; D may be TRBD1 (6 bases). CDR1 and CDR2 (germline): KGHSY, FQNENV. CDR3 length equals 15 residues. V was clipped by 1 base and J by 4 bases, with 13 bases between them. The CDR3 nucleotides read TGTGCCAGCAGCCAATATGGGGGCTCGGGCACTGAAGCTTTCTTT. It codes for CASSQYGGSGTEAFF. The full variable domain, completed using reference TRBV16 and TRBJ1-1, is GEEVAQTPKHLVRGEGQKAKLYCAPIKGHSYVFWYQQVLKNEFKFLISFQNENVFDETGMPKERFSAKCLPNSPCSLEIQATKLEDSAVYFCASSQYGGSGTEAFFGQGTRLTVV.

The chain couples TRBV2 to TRBJ2-7; D call uncertain. V was cut by 6 bases and J by 4 bases, with 16 bases left in between. Germline V lookup: CDR1 SNHLY, CDR2 FYNNEI. The CDR3 is made up of 14 amino acids. The CDR3: CASSTNPPTYEQYF. CDR3 sequence (DNA): TGTGCCAGCAGCACTAACCCGCCGACTTACGAGCAGTACTTC. Full variable domain (outside the CDR3, taken from reference TRBV2 and TRBJ2-7): EPEVTQTPSHQVTQMGQEVILRCVPISNHLYFYWYRQILGQKVEFLVSFYNNEISEKSEIFDDQFSVERPDGSNFTLKIRSTKLEDSAMYFCASSTNPPTYEQYFGPGTRLTVT.

CDR3 residues: CASSRDRGTGYTF. CDR3 DNA: TGCGCCAGCAGCCGGGACAGGGGAACAGGCTACACCTTC. The V gene is TRBV10-1, the J gene TRBJ1-2; 10 nucleotides match TRBD1. Per the germline V gene, CDR1 is WNHNN and CDR2 is SYGVQD (reference sequence). The CDR3 has 13 residues. V gave up 6 bases and J gave up 8 bases; unmatched junction bases: 6.

This chain links TRBV4-1 with TRBJ2-7, with D tentatively TRBD1 (5 bases). Trimming shortened V by 1 base and J by 2 bases, and 15 bases separated the two germline ends. Germline CDR1 reads MGHRA; CDR2 reads YSYEKL. This CDR3 spans 16 amino acids. The CDR3 protein is CASSQAMAGPTYEQYF. The CDR3 region has the DNA TGCGCCAGCAGCCAAGCCATGGCAGGGCCTACCTACGAGCAGTACTTC.

The chain links TRBV11-2 to TRBJ1-2, with a weak D call TRBD1 (6 bases). CDR3 length: 15 amino acids. Trimming stripped 1 base from V and 4 bases from J, with 13 bases between. Looked up from germline, CDR1 is SGHAT and CDR2 is FQNNGV. The CDR3 sequence is CASSLVGRGGYGYTF. In DNA, the CDR3 is TGTGCCAGCAGCTTAGTCGGCAGGGGCGGCTATGGCTACACCTTC.

This clone was detected many times. This rearrangement joins TRBV7-8 to TRBJ1-3; D perhaps matches TRBD1 (5 bases). The length of the CDR3 is 16 residues. The germline gives CDR1 SGHVS, CDR2 FQNEAQ. V was cut by 5 bases and J by 1 base, with 15 bases left in between. In nucleotides, the CDR3 is TGTGCCAGCAGCCCGCGGGTAGGGACGTCTGGAAACACCATATATTTT. Translated, it gives CASSPRVGTSGNTIYF.

This chain joins TRBV29-1 and TRBJ2-1; 8 bases are shared with TRBD1. Trimming took 6 bases from V and 6 from J; bases not matched to a gene: 10. Germline V lookup: CDR1 SQVTM, CDR2 ANQGSEA. The CDR3 runs to 14 residues. CDR3 nucleotide sequence: TGCAGCGTAGCCTGGGACAGGCGAATCAATGAGCAGTTCTTC. Encoded protein: CSVAWDRRINEQFF.

The chain combines TRBV11-1 with TRBJ1-1, with D possibly being TRBD1 (6 bases). Germline V gene sequence: CDR1 SGHAT, CDR2 FQDESV (reference sequence). The CDR3 contains 15 residues. Between the trimmed V and J ends, which lost 3 bases and 5 bases, there was a span of 16 bases. The CDR3 DNA sequence: TGTGCCAGCAGCTTGAGACAGGTGGCCGTTACTGAAGCTTTCTTT. Translation gives CASSLRQVAVTEAFF.

J is TRBJ2-2 and V is TRBV7-9; possibly TRBD2 for D (6 bases). V was pared by 5 bases and J by 1 base, with 20 bases between. CDR1 is SEHNR, CDR2 FQNEAQ, per germline (reference sequence). There are 18 residues in the CDR3. The CDR3 bases are TGTGCCAGCAGCCTAAAAGACGGGGAGGCGTTGAACACCGGGGAGCTGTTTTTT. Protein: CASSLKDGEALNTGELFF.

The chain links TRBV9 to TRBJ1-6; D call uncertain. Trimming stripped 0 bases from V and 0 bases from J, with 10 bases between. Looked up from germline, CDR1 is SGDLS and CDR2 is YYNGEE. The CDR3 has 17 residues. CDR3 sequence reads: CASSVEVRSSYNSPLHF. Here the CDR3 DNA reads TGTGCCAGCAGCGTAGAGGTACGGAGCTCCTATAATTCACCCCTCCACTTT. Supplemented by reference TRBV9 and TRBJ1-6, the full variable domain reads DSGVTQTPKHLITATGQRVTLRCSPRSGDLSVYWYQQSLDQGLQFLIQYYNGEERAKGNILERFSAQQFPDLHSELNLSSLELGDSALYFCASSVEVRSSYNSPLHFGNGTRLTVT.

This clone appeared a few times. CDR3 nucleotides: TGTGCCAGCATCCCATTGGGGGGGCAGGATTATGGCTACACCTTC. Protein: CASIPLGGQDYGYTF. The V gene is TRBV3-1 (or the pseudogene TRBV3-2), the J gene TRBJ1-2; a possible D gene is TRBD1 (6 bases). The CDR3 length is 15 residues. V lost 7 bases to trimming and J lost 5 bases, with 20 bases between them. From germline, CDR1 is LGHDT and CDR2 YNNKEL (reference sequence).

The chain carries TRBV5-6 and TRBJ2-1; 9 bases line up with TRBD1. The CDR3 is made up of 16 amino acids. Germline CDR1 and CDR2: SGHDT and YYEEEE. J gave up 7 bases and V 0 bases, and 8 bases lay outside the gene matches. The CDR3 DNA reads as TGTGCCAGCAGCTTGGTAACGGGGACAGGGAGGAATGAGCAGTTCTTC. Translated, it gives CASSLVTGTGRNEQFF. Using reference TRBV5-6 and TRBJ2-1 for the parts outside the CDR3, the full variable domain is DAGVTQSPTHLIKTRGQQVTLRCSPKSGHDTVSWYQQALGQGPQFIFQYYEEEERQRGNFPDRFSGHQFPNYSSELNVNALLLGDSALYLCASSLVTGTGRNEQFFGPGTRLTVL.

V is TRBV10-3 and J is TRBJ2-3; 9 bases are shared with TRBD2. With V trimmed by 7 bases and J by 2 bases, 7 bases remained unmatched. The CDR3 spans 15 residues. Germline lookup yields CDR1 ENHRY and CDR2 SYGVKD. The CDR3 reads CAIMGPSGATDTQYF. In nucleotides, the CDR3 is TGTGCCATCATGGGGCCTAGCGGGGCCACAGATACGCAGTATTTT.